The clone carrying this T cell receptor (beta chain) showed up just a few times. Produced via immunoSEQ multiplex PCR; TCRdb's table is partial and in-frame only. The table lists under 250,000 clones, more than 65% of them singletons. The data originate from a study of blood T cell repertoires in COVID-19. CDR3 size: 14 residues. Trimming removed 6 bases from V and 8 bases from J; junction bases left unmatched: 11. Per germline, CDR1 MNHEY and CDR2 SMNVEV (reference sequence). This sequence was found in a man in his forties or fifties with active or convalescent COVID-19. The chain has TRBV27 and TRBJ1-2; the match to TRBD1 covers 8 bases. Source material: peripheral blood. CDR3 loop: CASSPHGQGGGYTF. CDR3 nucleotides: TGTGCCAGCAGCCCCCACGGACAGGGTGGGGGCTACACCTTC.